Shown below are 13 T cell receptor beta chains from a single sample sequenced in a study of cytomegalovirus exposure and HLA in healthy donors (dated by TCRdb to 2016 to 2017). The library was built by means of the immunoSEQ multiplex PCR assay. A mixture of 60 forward primers for TCR Vbeta segments and 13 reverse primers for TCR Jbeta segments was used in the multiplex PCR. Held by TCRdb, this immuneACCESS table contains in-frame sequences only and omits some clones. Under half of the omission traces to an unresolved V gene where checked; the cause of the rest is unknown. Recorded for this sample are 200,000 or so clones; roughly 80% of them occurred a single time. The ten top clones hold around 0.2% of the sample. The sequenced sample was PBMCs. The source of these receptors is a girl aged 2-9 years in good health and CMV-seronegative.

Of note for this clone: Other DNA sequences within the sample encode an identical CDR3. The chain recombines TRBV27 with TRBJ2-1; the D gene is possibly TRBD2 (5 bases). This CDR3 has 14 amino acids. The germline gives CDR1 MNHEY, CDR2 SMNVEV (reference sequence). V was clipped by 10 bases and J by 2 bases, with 15 bases between them. The CDR3 DNA is TGTGCCACCCTGTCGGGGAGCACCTACAATGAGCAGTTCTTC. Residues: CATLSGSTYNEQFF.

The chain employs TRBV6-5 and TRBJ2-7; TRBD1 matches 10 bases. The CDR3 consists of 13 residues. The trim removed 4 bases at V and 4 bases at J, leaving 1 base unmatched. CDR1 and CDR2 from the germline V gene are MNHEY and SVGAGI. CDR3 sequence (DNA): TGTGCCAGCAGTTCGGGACAGGGGTACGAGCAGTACTTC. Translated, it gives CASSSGQGYEQYF.

V and J are TRBV6-9 and TRBJ2-5; the match to TRBD1 covers 8 bases. CDR3 length: 15 residues. The J segment lost 5 bases and the V segment lost 0 bases, leaving 5 bases of the junction unmatched. CDR1 and CDR2 (germline): MNHGY, SVAAGI. As DNA, the CDR3 is TGTGCCAGCAGTTATTCCCCACACAGGGGGGAGACCCAGTACTTC. This encodes CASSYSPHRGETQYF.

This chain links TRBV19 with TRBJ1-5; 9 bases are a match to TRBD1. V lost 8 bases, J lost 4 bases, and 6 bases stayed unmatched. Germline loops: CDR1 LNHDA, CDR2 SQIVND (reference sequence). This CDR3 contains 14 residues. CDR3 loop: CASGRDRVNQPQHF. The CDR3 DNA reads as TGTGCCAGTGGCCGGGACAGGGTAAATCAGCCCCAGCATTTT.

The rearrangement uses TRBV4-2 and TRBJ1-3; 7 bases align to TRBD1. The germline V gene encodes CDR1 LGHNA and CDR2 YNFKEQ. Unmatched junction bases numbered 12, after V lost 0 bases and J lost 4 bases. This CDR3 spans 18 amino acids. The DNA of the CDR3 is TGTGCCAGCAGCCAAGATTGGAGGACAGGAGGGTCCGGAAACACCATATATTTT. It encodes CASSQDWRTGGSGNTIYF.

The chain has TRBV5-6 and TRBJ2-3; weak D call: TRBD2 (5 bases). The CDR3 spans 16 residues. Looked up from germline, CDR1 is SGHDT and CDR2 is YYEEEE. V lost 2 bases and J lost 5, with 18 bases in between. Here the CDR3 reads CASSLTGIPDGDTQYF. The CDR3 DNA reads TGTGCCAGCAGCTTAACGGGAATCCCCGACGGAGATACGCAGTATTTT. The variable domain in full, with the rest retrieved from reference TRBV5-6 and TRBJ2-3, is DAGVTQSPTHLIKTRGQQVTLRCSPKSGHDTVSWYQQALGQGPQFIFQYYEEEERQRGNFPDRFSGHQFPNYSSELNVNALLLGDSALYLCASSLTGIPDGDTQYFGPGTRLTVL.

J is TRBJ1-6 and V is TRBV5-6, with TRBD1 identical over 7 bases. Losses at the gene ends were 0 bases for V and 14 bases for J; bases not matched to a gene: 11. The germline V gene encodes CDR1 SGHDT and CDR2 YYEEEE. This CDR3 is built from 15 residues. The CDR3 coding sequence is TGTGCCAGCAGCTTGGGGGATCTTGGAGGGGGCACCCTCCACTTT. Protein: CASSLGDLGGGTLHF.

The V gene is TRBV7-9, the J gene TRBJ2-7; D may be TRBD1 (5 bases). CDR3 length: 14 residues. Germline CDR1 is SEHNR and CDR2 is FQNEAQ (reference sequence). Trimming took off 2 bases at V and 4 bases at J, with 12 bases between the two ends. DNA for the CDR3: TGTGCCAGCAGCTTATTCGACAGAATTTACGAGCAGTACTTC. This translates into CASSLFDRIYEQYF.

This chain links TRBV6-5 with TRBJ2-7, with 9 nucleotides matching TRBD1. V was clipped by 6 bases and J by 6 bases; unmatched bases: 12. This CDR3 comprises 15 residues. Germline CDR1 MNHEY, CDR2 SVGAGI. The CDR3 nucleotides are TGTGCCAGCAGCCAGGCCGGACAGGGGTCCCTCGAGCAGTACTTC. Translated, it gives CASSQAGQGSLEQYF.

V is TRBV30 and J is TRBJ1-5; 9 nucleotides align to TRBD1. V lost 2 bases, J lost 2 bases, and 4 bases stayed unmatched. This CDR3 contains 15 residues. Per the germline V gene, CDR1 is GTSNPN and CDR2 is SVGIG (reference sequence). DNA of the CDR3: TGTGCCTGGAGTCTTACAGGGGGCGGCAATCAGCCCCAGCATTTT. It translates to CAWSLTGGGNQPQHF.

J is TRBJ1-5 and V is TRBV2; 8 bases match TRBD1. Germline CDR1 reads SNHLY; CDR2 reads FYNNEI. V lost 5 bases, J lost 5 bases, and 8 bases stayed unmatched. The CDR3 covers 15 residues. The CDR3 region is CASSLDRVRDQPQHF. The CDR3 DNA reads as TGTGCCAGCAGTTTGGACAGGGTGAGGGATCAGCCCCAGCATTTT. Drawing the rest from reference TRBV2 and TRBJ1-5, the complete variable domain is EPEVTQTPSHQVTQMGQEVILRCVPISNHLYFYWYRQILGQKVEFLVSFYNNEISEKSEIFDDQFSVERPDGSNFTLKIRSTKLEDSAMYFCASSLDRVRDQPQHFGDGTRLSIL.

This chain links TRBV7-3 with TRBJ2-1, with 13 bases aligning to TRBD2. Germline trimming cut 6 bases from V and 9 bases from J; bases unmatched to any gene: 11. The CDR3 is 16 amino acids. The germline CDR1 and CDR2 sequences are SGHTA and FQGTGA. The DNA for the CDR3 is TGTGCCAGCAGGCGCCAACTAGCGGGGGGGCTGGGTGAGCAGTTCTTC. Amino acid sequence: CASRRQLAGGLGEQFF. Complete variable domain (other parts from reference TRBV7-3 and TRBJ2-1): GAGVSQTPSNKVTEKGKYVELRCDPISGHTALYWYRQSLGQGPEFLIYFQGTGAADDSGLPNDRFFAVRPEGSVSTLKIQRTERGDSAVYLCASRRQLAGGLGEQFFGPGTRLTVL.

This chain connects TRBV6-1 to TRBJ2-1; the match to TRBD1 covers 9 bases. CDR1 and CDR2 from the germline V gene are MNHNS and SASEGT. This CDR3 region has 15 residues. The ends lost 6 bases at V and 7 bases at J; junction bases unmatched: 10. CDR3 sequence: CASRRTGDGGNEQFF. The CDR3 coding sequence is TGTGCCAGCAGGAGGACAGGGGATGGTGGAAATGAGCAGTTCTTC.